A selection of T cell receptor beta chains follows, all from one sample in a study of chemoradiotherapy in HPV16-positive cancers. The data were produced by immunoSEQ multiplex PCR, yet TCRdb's version contains in-frame clones alone and is incomplete. The table records about 27,000 clones, 93% of them present only once. The specimen comprised blood, sampled from a patient who underwent chemoradiotherapy. These receptors came from a human donor with HPV-associated anogenital cancer. Each CDR3 is given with its conserved first and last residue. Some rows mark clone size as missing; the rest say once, few, many or name a class of expanded clone.

J: TRBJ1-3; size: once; V: TRBV5-4; CDR3: CASSRPGWNGNTIYF
J: TRBJ2-7; size: .; V: TRBV9; CDR3: CASSEGQDPSYEQYF
J: TRBJ2-5; size: .; V: TRBV27; CDR3: CASSFRGIWETQYF
J: TRBJ1-5; size: .; V: TRBV7-8; CDR3: CASSSGQGPFSNQPQHF
J: TRBJ2-7; size: .; V: TRBV4-1; CDR3: CASSQPGQGSYEQYF
J: TRBJ1-2; size: once; V: TRBV18; CDR3: CASSPYRDREGYTF
J: TRBJ1-6; size: few; V: TRBV5-1; CDR3: CASSPGEPDSPLHF
J: TRBJ1-2; size: .; V: TRBV20-1; CDR3: CSRQSAYGYTF
J: TRBJ2-7; size: .; V: TRBV20-1; CDR3: CSADLAGEQYF
J: TRBJ2-5; size: .; V: TRBV4-1; CDR3: CASSQDERFWETQYF
J: TRBJ2-5; size: once; V: TRBV29-1; CDR3: CSVGEEGGTQYF
J: TRBJ1-2; size: .; V: TRBV5-1; CDR3: CASSGTASNYGYTF
J: TRBJ1-5; size: .; V: TRBV2; CDR3: CASRSGTGRNQPQHF
J: TRBJ2-7; size: .; V: TRBV7-9; CDR3: CASTTIAGGPSEQYF
J: TRBJ2-6; size: .; V: TRBV4-1; CDR3: CASSQGGQTLLWANVLTF
J: TRBJ2-5; size: .; V: TRBV11-2; CDR3: CASSFPGATQETQYF
J: TRBJ2-3; size: once; V: TRBV7-2; CDR3: CASSAQGATDTQYF
J: TRBJ2-7; size: .; V: TRBV6-1; CDR3: CASSEESTYEQYF
J: TRBJ2-3; size: .; V: TRBV7-3; CDR3: CASSLIQGDTQYF
J: TRBJ1-1; size: .; V: TRBV29-1; CDR3: CSADNTEAFF
J: TRBJ2-1; size: .; V: TRBV7-7; CDR3: CASSSGTSGIYNEQFF
J: TRBJ2-3; size: .; V: TRBV7-3; CDR3: CASSPREGLAGDTQYF
J: TRBJ1-3; size: .; V: TRBV27; CDR3: CASSLRSSGNTIYF
J: TRBJ2-2; size: once; V: TRBV11-2; CDR3: CASSLGLGKTGELFF
J: TRBJ1-3; size: .; V: TRBV29-1; CDR3: CSVGTGSSGNTIYF
J: TRBJ2-1; size: .; V: TRBV20-1; CDR3: CSGDPYNEQFF
J: TRBJ1-1; size: once; V: TRBV29-1; CDR3: CSVEGRAVEAFF
J: TRBJ2-7; size: .; V: TRBV27; CDR3: CASSPGGRGGSYEQYF
J: TRBJ1-4; size: .; V: TRBV2; CDR3: CASLEIFSTNEKLFF